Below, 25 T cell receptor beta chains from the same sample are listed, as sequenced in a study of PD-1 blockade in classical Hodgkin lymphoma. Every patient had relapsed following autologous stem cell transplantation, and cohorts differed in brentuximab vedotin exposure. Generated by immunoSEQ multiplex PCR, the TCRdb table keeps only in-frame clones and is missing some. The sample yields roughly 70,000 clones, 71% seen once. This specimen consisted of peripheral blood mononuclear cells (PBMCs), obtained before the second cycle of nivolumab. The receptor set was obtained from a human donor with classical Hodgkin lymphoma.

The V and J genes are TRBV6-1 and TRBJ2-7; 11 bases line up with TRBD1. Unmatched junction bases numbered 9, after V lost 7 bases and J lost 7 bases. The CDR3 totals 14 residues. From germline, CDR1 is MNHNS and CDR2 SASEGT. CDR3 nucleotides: TGTGCCAGCACAGGCGGGACAGGGGGTGGGGAGCAGTACTTC. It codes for CASTGGTGGGEQYF.

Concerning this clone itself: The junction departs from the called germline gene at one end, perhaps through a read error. The DNA of the CDR3 is TGTGCCAGCAGTTTATTAGGTGGGACACTCAACTTC. Amino acids: CASSLLGGTLNF. The V gene is TRBV27, the J gene TRBJ2-7; D may be TRBD1 (6 bases). The CDR3 contains 12 residues. Germline values: CDR1 MNHEY, CDR2 SMNVEV (reference sequence).

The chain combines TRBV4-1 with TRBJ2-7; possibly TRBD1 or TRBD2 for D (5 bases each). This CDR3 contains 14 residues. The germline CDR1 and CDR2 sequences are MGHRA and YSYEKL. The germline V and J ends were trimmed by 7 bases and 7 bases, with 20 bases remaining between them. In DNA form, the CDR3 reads TGCGCCAGCACCGTGGGACCGGAGGTGGGGGAGCAGTACTTC. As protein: CASTVGPEVGEQYF.

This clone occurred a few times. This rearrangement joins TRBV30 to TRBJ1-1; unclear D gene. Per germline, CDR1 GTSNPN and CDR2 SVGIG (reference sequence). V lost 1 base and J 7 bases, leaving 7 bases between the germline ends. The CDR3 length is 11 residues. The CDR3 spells CAWSAMGEAFF. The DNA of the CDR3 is TGTGCCTGGAGTGCCATGGGTGAAGCTTTCTTT.

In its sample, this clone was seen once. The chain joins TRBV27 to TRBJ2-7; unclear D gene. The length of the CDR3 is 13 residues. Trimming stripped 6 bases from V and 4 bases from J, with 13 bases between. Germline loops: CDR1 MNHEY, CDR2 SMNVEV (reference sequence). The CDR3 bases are TGTGCCAGCAGCTACCGAGCACTTTACGAGCAGTACTTC. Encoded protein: CASSYRALYEQYF.

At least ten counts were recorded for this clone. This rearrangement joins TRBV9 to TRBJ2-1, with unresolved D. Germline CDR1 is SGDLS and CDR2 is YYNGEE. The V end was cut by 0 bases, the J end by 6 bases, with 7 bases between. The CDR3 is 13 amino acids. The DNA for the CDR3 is TGTGCCAGCAGCGTAGGCGTTGGCAATGAGCAGTTCTTC. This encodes CASSVGVGNEQFF.

The CDR3 region has the DNA TGTGCCAGCAGTAAACAGGGACTTAGCAATCAGCCCCAGCATTTT. Protein product: CASSKQGLSNQPQHF. This chain connects TRBV2 to TRBJ1-5, with D possibly TRBD1 on 6 matching bases. Per germline, CDR1 SNHLY and CDR2 FYNNEI. V lost 5 bases and J 0 bases, leaving 11 bases between the germline ends. This CDR3 region has 15 residues.

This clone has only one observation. Here the CDR3 DNA reads TGTGCCAGCAGGGGTTGGGACTCCCACACAGATACGCAGTATTTT. It codes for CASRGWDSHTDTQYF. The V call is TRBV28, the J call TRBJ2-3; D possibly corresponds to TRBD2 (6 bases). The CDR3 has 15 amino acids. Trimming removed 6 bases at V and 2 bases at J, with 15 bases between. CDR1 is MDHEN, CDR2 SYDVKM, per germline.

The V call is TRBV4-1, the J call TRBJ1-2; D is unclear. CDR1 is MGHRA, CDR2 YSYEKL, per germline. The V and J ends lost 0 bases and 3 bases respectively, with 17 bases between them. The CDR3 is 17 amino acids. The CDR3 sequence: CASSQDSPEGGYYGYTF. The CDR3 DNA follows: TGCGCCAGCAGCCAAGATAGCCCCGAGGGTGGGTACTATGGCTACACCTTC.

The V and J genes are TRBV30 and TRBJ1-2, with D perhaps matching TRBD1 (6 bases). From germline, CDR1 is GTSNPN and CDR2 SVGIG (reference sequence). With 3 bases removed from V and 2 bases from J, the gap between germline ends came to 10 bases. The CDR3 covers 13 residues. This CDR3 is CAWRVTGNYGYTF. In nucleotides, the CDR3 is TGTGCCTGGAGGGTGACAGGCAACTATGGCTACACCTTC.

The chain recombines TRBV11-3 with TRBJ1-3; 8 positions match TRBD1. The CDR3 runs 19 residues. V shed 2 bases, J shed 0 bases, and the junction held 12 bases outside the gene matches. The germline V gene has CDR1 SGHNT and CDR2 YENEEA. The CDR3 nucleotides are TGTGCCAGCAGCTTACGCAGAGGGACAGGTTTTCGCTCTGGAAACACCATATATTTT. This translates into CASSLRRGTGFRSGNTIYF.

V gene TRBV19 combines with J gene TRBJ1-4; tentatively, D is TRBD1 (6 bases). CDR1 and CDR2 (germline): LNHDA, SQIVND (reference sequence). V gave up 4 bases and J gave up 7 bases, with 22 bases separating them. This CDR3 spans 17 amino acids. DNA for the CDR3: TGTGCCAGTAGTACCGGACAGTTTATCCTCTTAGGTGAAAAACTGTTTTTT. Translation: CASSTGQFILLGEKLFF.

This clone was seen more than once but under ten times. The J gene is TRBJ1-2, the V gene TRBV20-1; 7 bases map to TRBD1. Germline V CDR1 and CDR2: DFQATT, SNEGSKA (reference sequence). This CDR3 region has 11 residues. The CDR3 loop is CTLDRDHGYTF. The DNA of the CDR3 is TGCACCCTAGACAGGGACCATGGCTACACCTTC.

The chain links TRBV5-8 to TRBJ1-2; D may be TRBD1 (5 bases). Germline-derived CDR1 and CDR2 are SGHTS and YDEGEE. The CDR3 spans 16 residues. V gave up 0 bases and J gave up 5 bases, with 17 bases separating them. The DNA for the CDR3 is TGTGCCAGCAGCTTGGATTCCGTGGGGGGACGGTATGGCTACACCTTC. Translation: CASSLDSVGGRYGYTF.

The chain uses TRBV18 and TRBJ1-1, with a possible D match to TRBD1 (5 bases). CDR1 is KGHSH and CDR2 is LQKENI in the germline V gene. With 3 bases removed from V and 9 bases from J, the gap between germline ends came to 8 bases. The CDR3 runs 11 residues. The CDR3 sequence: CASSPEGKAFF. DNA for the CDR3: TGTGCCAGCTCACCGGAGGGGAAAGCTTTCTTT.

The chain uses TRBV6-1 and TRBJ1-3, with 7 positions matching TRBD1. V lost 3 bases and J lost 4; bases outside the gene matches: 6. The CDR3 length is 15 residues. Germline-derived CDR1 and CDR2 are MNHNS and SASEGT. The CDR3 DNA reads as TGTGCCAGCAGTGAGGTGACAGGGCGCGGAAACACCATATATTTT. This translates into CASSEVTGRGNTIYF.

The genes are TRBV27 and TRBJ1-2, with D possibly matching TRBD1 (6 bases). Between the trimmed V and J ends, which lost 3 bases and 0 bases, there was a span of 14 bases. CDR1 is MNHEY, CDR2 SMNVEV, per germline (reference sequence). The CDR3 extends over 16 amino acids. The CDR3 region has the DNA TGTGCCAGCAGTTTGCGGCAACAGGGTACTAACTATGGCTACACCTTC. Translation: CASSLRQQGTNYGYTF.

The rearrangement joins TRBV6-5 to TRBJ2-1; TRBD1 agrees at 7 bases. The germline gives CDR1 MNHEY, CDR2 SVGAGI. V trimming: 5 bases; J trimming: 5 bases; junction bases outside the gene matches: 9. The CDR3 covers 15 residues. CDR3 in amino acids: CASSHTGVANNEQFF. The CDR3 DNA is TGTGCCAGCAGTCATACAGGGGTTGCTAACAATGAGCAGTTCTTC.

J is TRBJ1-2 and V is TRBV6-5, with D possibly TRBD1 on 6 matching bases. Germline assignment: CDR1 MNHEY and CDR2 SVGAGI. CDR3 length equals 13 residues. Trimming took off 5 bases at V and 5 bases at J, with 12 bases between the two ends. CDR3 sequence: CASSDGGRYGYTF. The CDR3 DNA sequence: TGTGCCAGCAGTGACGGGGGGCGGTATGGCTACACCTTC.

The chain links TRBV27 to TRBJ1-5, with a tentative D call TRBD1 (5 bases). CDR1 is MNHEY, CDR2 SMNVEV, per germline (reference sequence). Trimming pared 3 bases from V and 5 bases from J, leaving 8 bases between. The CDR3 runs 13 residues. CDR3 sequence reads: CASSFQGDQPQHF. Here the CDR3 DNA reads TGTGCCAGCAGTTTCCAGGGTGATCAGCCCCAGCATTTT.

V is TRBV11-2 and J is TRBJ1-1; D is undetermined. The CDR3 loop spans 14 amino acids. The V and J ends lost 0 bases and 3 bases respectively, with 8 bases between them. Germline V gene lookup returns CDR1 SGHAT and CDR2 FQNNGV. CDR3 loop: CASSLDRLDTEAFF. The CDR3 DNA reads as TGTGCCAGCAGCTTAGACAGGTTGGACACTGAAGCTTTCTTT.

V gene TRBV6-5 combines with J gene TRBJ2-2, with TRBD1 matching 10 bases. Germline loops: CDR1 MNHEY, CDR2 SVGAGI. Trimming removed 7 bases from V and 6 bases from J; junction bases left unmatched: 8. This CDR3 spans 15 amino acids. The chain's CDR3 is CASTRDRGIAGELFF. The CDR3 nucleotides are TGTGCCAGCACCCGGGACAGGGGAATCGCCGGGGAGCTGTTTTTT.

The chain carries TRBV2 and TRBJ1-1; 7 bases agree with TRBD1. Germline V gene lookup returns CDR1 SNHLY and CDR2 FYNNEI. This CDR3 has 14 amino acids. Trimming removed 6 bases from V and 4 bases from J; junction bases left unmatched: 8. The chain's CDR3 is CASSNLQGSTEAFF. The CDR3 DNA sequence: TGTGCCAGCAGCAATTTACAGGGGAGCACTGAAGCTTTCTTT.

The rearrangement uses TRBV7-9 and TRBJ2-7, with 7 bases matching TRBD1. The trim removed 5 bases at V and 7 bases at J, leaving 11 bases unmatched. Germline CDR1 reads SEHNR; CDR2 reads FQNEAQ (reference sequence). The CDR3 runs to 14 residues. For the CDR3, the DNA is TGTGCCAGCAGCCCCGGGCAGGGGGTTGTTGAGCAGTACTTC. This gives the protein CASSPGQGVVEQYF.

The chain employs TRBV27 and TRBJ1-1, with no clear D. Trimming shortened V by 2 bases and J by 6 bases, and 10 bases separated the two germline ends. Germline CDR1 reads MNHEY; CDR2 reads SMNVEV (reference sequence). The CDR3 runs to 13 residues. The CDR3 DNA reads TGTGCCAGCAGTTTAGGGCTAAAGGCTGAAGCTTTCTTT. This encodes CASSLGLKAEAFF.